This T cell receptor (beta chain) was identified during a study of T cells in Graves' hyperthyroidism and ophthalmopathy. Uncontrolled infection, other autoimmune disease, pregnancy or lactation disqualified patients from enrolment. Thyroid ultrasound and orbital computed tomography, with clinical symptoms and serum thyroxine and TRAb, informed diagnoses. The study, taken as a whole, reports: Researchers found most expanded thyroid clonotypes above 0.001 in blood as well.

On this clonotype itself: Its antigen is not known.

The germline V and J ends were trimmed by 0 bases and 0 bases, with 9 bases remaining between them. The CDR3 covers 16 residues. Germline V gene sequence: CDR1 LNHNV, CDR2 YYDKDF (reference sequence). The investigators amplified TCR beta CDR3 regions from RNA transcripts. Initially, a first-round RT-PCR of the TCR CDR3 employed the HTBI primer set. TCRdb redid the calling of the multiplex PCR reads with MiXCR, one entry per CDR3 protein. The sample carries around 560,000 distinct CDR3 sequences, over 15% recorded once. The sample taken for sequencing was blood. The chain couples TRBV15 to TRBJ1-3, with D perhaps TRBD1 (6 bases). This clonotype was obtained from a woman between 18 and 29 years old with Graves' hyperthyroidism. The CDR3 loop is CATSREGGFSGNTIYF. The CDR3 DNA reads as TGTGCCACCAGCAGAGAAGGGGGTTTCTCTGGAAACACCATATATTTT.